Sequencing of this TCR beta chain was carried out in a study of cytomegalovirus exposure and HLA in healthy donors. Study-level information: There were approximately 80 million unique TCRs (from HLA-typed donors) in an early data release.

Researchers ran the PCR with 60 Vbeta and 13 Jbeta primers. The protocol was immunoSEQ multiplex PCR, while the TCRdb copy is restricted to in-frame clones and leaves out a portion. The sample yields about 160,000 clones, roughly 73% seen once. The CDR3 extends over 15 amino acids. Germline CDR1 reads MNHEY; CDR2 reads SVGAGI. Trimming at V came to 6 bases and at J to 9 bases, leaving 16 bases not matched to a gene. The chain is built from TRBV6-5 and TRBJ2-5; 7 positions agree with TRBD1. The sequence came from a woman under 40 in good health and CMV-seronegative. Material: PBMCs. The CDR3 nucleotides are TGTGCCAGCAGCCCTTATCGACAGGGTTCTCCCTCCCAGTACTTC. Amino acids: CASSPYRQGSPSQYF.